The rows below give T cell receptor beta chains drawn from one sample of a study of cytomegalovirus exposure and HLA in healthy donors. This table comes from immunoSEQ multiplex PCR, and its TCRdb copy is limited to in-frame clones, with some not included. The sample yields some 130,000 clones, around three quarters seen once. The specimen was PBMCs. The source is a man under 40 in good health. Both conserved end residues are trimmed from each CDR3.

v_call	j_call	cdr3_aa
TRBV19	TRBJ2-1	AGLRGGTSGYNEQF
TRBV7-9	TRBJ1-1	ASSQAGGRGNTEAF
TRBV2	TRBJ2-1	ASSVFLASYNEQF
TRBV30	TRBJ1-3	AWSDQGASGNTIY
TRBV25-1	TRBJ2-3	ASSTGDSPSSTDTQY
TRBV6-4	TRBJ2-3	ASSRRDTDTQY
TRBV14	TRBJ2-1	ASSQFIVSSYNEQF
TRBV9	TRBJ1-2	ASSARGTENYGYT
TRBV30	TRBJ2-3	AFLTSGGTDTQY
TRBV28	TRBJ2-7	ASSLPATEYEQY
TRBV7-9	TRBJ2-6	GTLVSGANVLT
TRBV19	TRBJ1-1	ASKGGQGRSLNEAF
TRBV11-2	TRBJ1-4	ASSSLGQTTNEKLF
TRBV6-5	TRBJ2-7	ASSAGAAGNYEQY
TRBV5-1	TRBJ2-3	ASSLRGLAGSDTQY
TRBV28	TRBJ1-5	ASREDRGRLQPQH
TRBV2	TRBJ2-3	ASSEVGIAADTQY
TRBV7-9	TRBJ1-2	ASTKGEEGYT
TRBV5-1	TRBJ1-4	ASSRGQGRPNEKLF
TRBV7-9	TRBJ2-1	ASSKPGGSGSEQF
TRBV20-1	TRBJ2-2	SAGQGGELF
TRBV6-6	TRBJ2-4	ASSPTSGSSKNIQY
TRBV18	TRBJ1-1	ASSNDRESTEAF
TRBV7-9	TRBJ1-5	ASSPGLLNRGLLQPQH
TRBV30	TRBJ2-1	ACNALLTHNEQF
TRBV30	TRBJ2-2	AWSRGQGMTGELF
TRBV7-2	TRBJ2-2	ASSLRAGELF